Reported below is one TCR beta chain. The antigen remains unidentified. These data are taken from a study of T cell responses to AZD1222 COVID-19 vaccine. Regarding the study as a whole: Vaccine-associated CD4 TCRs spanned spike, dominant at 160-218 and 743-854. Spike-specific TCRs gained breadth and depth after people received two AZD1222 doses. Close to half of all spike-specific TCRs reportedly target regions of the variants that are unmutated.

Measured with immunoSEQ multiplex PCR; TCRdb has only the in-frame clones, and not every one. This sample has some 170,000 clones, with around 87% found just once. The V and J ends lost 7 bases and 1 base respectively, with 13 bases between them. This CDR3 is built from 14 residues. Germline lookup yields CDR1 LGHDT and CDR2 YNNKEL (reference sequence). The input for sequencing was peripheral blood, taken 28 days after the second AZD1222 dose. The origin of this receptor is an adult who received the AZD1222 COVID-19 vaccine. V usage is TRBV3-1 (or the pseudogene TRBV3-2) and J usage is TRBJ1-1, with D unclear. CDR3 sequence reads: CASTHAGWNTEAFF. In DNA form, the CDR3 reads TGTGCCAGCACCCACGCAGGATGGAACACTGAAGCTTTCTTT.